This TCR beta chain was sequenced in a study of blood T cell repertoires in COVID-19. Across the whole study: T cells, B-cell-depleted T cells, or PBMCs provided the cDNA or gDNA that served as material.

In the study's own analysis: Amplification of reference gene primers provided the estimated nucleated cell counts. Data came from immunoSEQ multiplex PCR; TCRdb stores just in-frame clones and leaves some out. The DNA was the basis for D and trimming; V, J and clone size are from that table. The data show tens of thousands of clones, 80% to 95% seen once. The V gene lost 6 bases and the J gene lost 1 base, with 9 bases spanning the gap. The CDR3 consists of 13 residues. The receptor comes from a man aged 55 to 69 with acute or convalescent COVID-19. The J gene is TRBJ1-1, the V gene TRBV12-3 or TRBV12-4; D is undetermined. Sequencing used peripheral blood. The CDR3 nucleotides read TGTGCCAGCAGACCAGAGGGGAACACTGAAGCTTTCTTT. Its translation: CASRPEGNTEAFF.